The 29 T cell receptor beta chains below come from one sample, sequenced in a study of T cell responses to AZD1222 COVID-19 vaccine. The table came from immunoSEQ multiplex PCR; TCRdb's copy has only in-frame clones and leaves some out. This sample carries approximately 100,000 clones, just under 90% of them seen once, and the ten largest clones take roughly 2.8%. The sample was peripheral blood, taken on day 0 of MenACWY control vaccination. The receptors were sampled from an adult in good health.

The gene calls are TRBV9 and TRBJ2-7; D is perhaps TRBD1 (6 bases). The ends were cut back, 0 bases at V and 3 bases at J, with 13 bases in the middle. CDR1 is SGDLS and CDR2 is YYNGEE in the germline V gene. The CDR3 covers 15 residues. The CDR3 sequence is CASSVAPGTNYEQYF. In nucleotides, the CDR3 is TGTGCCAGCAGCGTAGCCCCCGGGACAAACTACGAGCAGTACTTC. Full variable domain (missing parts from reference TRBV9 and TRBJ2-7): DSGVTQTPKHLITATGQRVTLRCSPRSGDLSVYWYQQSLDQGLQFLIQYYNGEERAKGNILERFSAQQFPDLHSELNLSSLELGDSALYFCASSVAPGTNYEQYFGPGTRLTVT.

J is TRBJ1-2 and V is TRBV27; TRBD1 matches 7 bases. The CDR3 extends over 14 amino acids. The V segment lost 6 bases and the J segment 8 bases; nucleotides outside the gene matches: 12. Germline V gene sequence: CDR1 MNHEY, CDR2 SMNVEV (reference sequence). The CDR3 DNA reads TGTGCCAGCAGGCCGGGGATTACAGGGGTCGGCTACACCTTC. This sequence encodes CASRPGITGVGYTF.

The CDR3 here is CASSYVDTTNTGELFF. As DNA, the CDR3 is TGTGCCAGCAGTTACGTCGACACCACGAACACCGGGGAGCTGTTTTTT. The genes are TRBV6-5 and TRBJ2-2, with D unresolved. Germline V gives CDR1 MNHEY, CDR2 SVGAGI. CDR3 length equals 16 residues. Between the trimmed V and J ends, which lost 2 bases and 0 bases, there was a span of 10 bases.

The chain uses TRBV2 and TRBJ1-1, with a tentative D call TRBD1 (5 bases). Germline assignment: CDR1 SNHLY and CDR2 FYNNEI. This CDR3 region has 15 residues. The V gene lost 2 bases and the J gene lost 1 base, with 11 bases spanning the gap. In DNA, the CDR3 is TGTGCCAGCAGTGAATGGGGGGGGGAGAACACTGAAGCTTTCTTT. Translating gives CASSEWGGENTEAFF.

The rearrangement joins TRBV6-2 or TRBV6-3 to TRBJ2-2; possible D gene TRBD2, 5 bases. The CDR3 loop spans 14 amino acids. V shed 4 bases and J shed 1 base, with 7 bases lying between them. CDR1 MNHEY and CDR2 SVGEGT come from the germline V gene. As DNA, the CDR3 is TGTGCCAGCAGTTCCGGACTGAACACCGGGGAGCTGTTTTTT. Translated, it gives CASSSGLNTGELFF.

The chain employs TRBV3-1 (or the pseudogene TRBV3-2) and TRBJ2-7; D call uncertain. With 4 bases removed from V and 5 bases from J, the gap between germline ends came to 9 bases. The CDR3 sequence is 12 residues long. The germline CDR1 and CDR2 sequences are LGHDT and YNNKEL (reference sequence). For the CDR3, the DNA is TGTGCCAGCAGCCGGCATCTAAACGAGCAGTACTTC. This sequence encodes CASSRHLNEQYF.

This clone was detected only once. The rearrangement joins TRBV3-1 (or the pseudogene TRBV3-2) to TRBJ2-7, with TRBD1 matching over 8 bases. The CDR3 is 14 residues long. The germline gives CDR1 LGHDT, CDR2 YNNKEL (reference sequence). Trimming at V came to 4 bases and at J to 4 bases, leaving 6 bases not matched to a gene. CDR3 in DNA: TGTGCCAGCAGCCCCTCCGGACAGGGTTACGAGCAGTACTTC. Its protein product is CASSPSGQGYEQYF.

V gene TRBV7-2 combines with J gene TRBJ2-1; no clear D. The CDR3 is 12 amino acids. The germline CDR1 and CDR2 sequences are SGHTA and FQGNSA. V was clipped by 1 base and J by 9 bases, with 7 bases between them. The CDR3 DNA reads as TGTGCCAGCAGCTTAGTGGGGATTGAGCAGTTCTTC. Amino acid sequence: CASSLVGIEQFF.

The V call is TRBV11-2, the J call TRBJ1-5; no reliable D call. The germline V and J ends were trimmed by 3 bases and 4 bases, with 4 bases remaining between them. The CDR3 runs 12 residues. CDR1 and CDR2 from the germline V gene are SGHAT and FQNNGV. The CDR3 DNA follows: TGTGCCAGCAGCTTGAATAATCAGCCCCAGCATTTT. It codes for CASSLNNQPQHF. Combining the CDR3 with reference TRBV11-2 and TRBJ1-5 gives the whole variable domain EAGVAQSPRYKIIEKRQSVAFWCNPISGHATLYWYQQILGQGPKLLIQFQNNGVVDDSQLPKDRFSAERLKGVDSTLKIQPAKLEDSAVYLCASSLNNQPQHFGDGTRLSIL.

The chain recombines TRBV3-1 (or the pseudogene TRBV3-2) with TRBJ1-1, with D uncertain. The ends were cut back, 5 bases at V and 0 bases at J, with 4 bases in the middle. The germline V gene has CDR1 LGHDT and CDR2 YNNKEL (reference sequence). This CDR3 has 12 residues. The CDR3 DNA reads as TGTGCCAGCAGCAACTTGAACACTGAAGCTTTCTTT. Amino acid sequence: CASSNLNTEAFF.

This rearrangement joins TRBV21-1 to TRBJ1-5; the table's D call TRBD1 went unverified against the DNA. TRBV21-1 is annotated as a pseudogene. This CDR3 has 16 amino acids. CDR3 coding DNA: TGTGCCAGCAGCAAAGCGGGTATCAGGGGCTCGCAGCCCCAGCATTTT. Its protein product is CASSKAGIRGSQPQHF.

This clone was found a few times. V and J are TRBV18 and TRBJ2-3; a weak D match, TRBD2 (5 bases). This CDR3 region has 14 residues. With 0 bases removed from V and 8 bases from J, the gap between germline ends came to 12 bases. Per germline, CDR1 KGHSH and CDR2 LQKENI. This chain's CDR3 is CASSPPLAEVTQYF. The CDR3 DNA follows: TGTGCCAGCTCACCACCGCTAGCCGAAGTTACGCAGTATTTT.

The chain combines TRBV4-2 with TRBJ2-2, with TRBD2 matching over 13 bases. The V gene end was trimmed by 0 bases and the J gene end by 6 bases; junction bases not matched to a gene: 1. Germline values: CDR1 LGHNA, CDR2 YNFKEQ. The CDR3 sequence is 16 residues long. The CDR3 region has the DNA TGTGCCAGCAGCCAAGATGGGACTAGCGGGGCCGGGGAGCTGTTTTTT. It specifies CASSQDGTSGAGELFF.

The rearrangement links TRBV5-6 to TRBJ1-2, with D maybe TRBD1 (5 bases). The CDR3 is 14 amino acids. V shed 4 bases and J shed 6 bases, with 16 bases lying between them. Germline V gene data show CDR1 as SGHDT and CDR2 as YYEEEE. The CDR3 is CASSPQVGTHGYTF. In DNA form, the CDR3 reads TGTGCCAGCAGCCCACAAGTAGGGACCCATGGCTACACCTTC.

The genes are TRBV27 and TRBJ2-7; D unclear. Germline-derived CDR1 and CDR2 are MNHEY and SMNVEV (reference sequence). This CDR3 has 13 residues. V gave up 3 bases and J gave up 1 base, with 7 bases separating them. The DNA for the CDR3 is TGTGCCAGCAGTTTCGCAGATTCCTACGAGCAGTACTTC. Its translation: CASSFADSYEQYF.

The rearrangement uses TRBV4-3 and TRBJ1-2; D unresolved. The CDR3 is 12 residues long. V dropped 5 bases and J dropped 4 bases, with 8 bases sitting between them. CDR1 is LGHNA, CDR2 YSLEER, per germline. The CDR3 nucleotides read TGCGCCAGCAGCGACCAGGTCTATGGCTACACCTTC. As protein: CASSDQVYGYTF.

The chain joins TRBV11-3 to TRBJ2-6; D ambiguous. Germline CDR1 SGHNT, CDR2 YENEEA. This CDR3 region has 16 residues. Trimming removed 1 base at V and 3 bases at J, with 10 bases between. CDR3 coding DNA: TGTGCCAGCAGCTTAGGAACACCCGATGGGGCCAACGTCCTGACTTTC. Its translation is CASSLGTPDGANVLTF.

This clone was seen just once. The CDR3 DNA reads TGTGCCAGCAGCTCTCGACAGGGTGGGGACTATGGCTACACCTTC. This gives the protein CASSSRQGGDYGYTF. V is TRBV5-6 and J is TRBJ1-2; the match to TRBD1 covers 7 bases. J was trimmed by 3 bases and V by 3 bases; bases with no gene match: 8. CDR3 length: 15 residues. The V gene's germline CDR1 is SGHDT and CDR2 YYEEEE.

The genes are TRBV5-4 and TRBJ2-3; 14 nucleotides match TRBD2. The CDR3 covers 17 residues. Germline assignment: CDR1 SGHNT and CDR2 YYREEE (reference sequence). V shed 4 bases, J shed 2 bases, and the junction held 6 bases outside the gene matches. The CDR3 here is CASSGTSGGRFTDTQYF. The CDR3 DNA is TGTGCCAGCAGCGGGACTAGCGGGGGCCGTTTCACAGATACGCAGTATTTT.

This clone was counted a single time. The chain recombines TRBV20-1 with TRBJ1-5, with TRBD1 as a possible D gene (6 bases). Trimming removed 3 bases at V and 4 bases at J, with 19 bases between. This CDR3 is 16 amino acids long. CDR1 and CDR2 from the germline V gene are DFQATT and SNEGSKA (reference sequence). The CDR3 is CSASAQWGHLNQPQHF. CDR3 nucleotides: TGCAGTGCTAGTGCTCAATGGGGACATCTAAATCAGCCCCAGCATTTT.

The genes are TRBV10-2 and TRBJ2-7; D gene unclear. The V end was cut by 4 bases, the J end by 0 bases, with 10 bases between. The CDR3 is 14 residues long. Germline CDR1 reads WSHSY; CDR2 reads SAAADI. The CDR3 coding sequence is TGCGCCAGCAGTGTTAGGTCTAACTCCTACGAGCAGTACTTC. Protein: CASSVRSNSYEQYF.

J is TRBJ1-5 and V is TRBV6-1, with D tentatively TRBD1 (5 bases). Trimming took off 8 bases at V and 5 bases at J, with 16 bases between the two ends. CDR1 and CDR2 from the germline V gene are MNHNS and SASEGT. The CDR3 contains 14 residues. The CDR3 protein is CASRGQGFHQPQHF. The CDR3 DNA reads TGTGCCAGCCGAGGTCAGGGATTCCATCAGCCCCAGCATTTT.

The chain employs TRBV11-3 and TRBJ2-7; TRBD2 aligns across 7 bases. Germline V gives CDR1 SGHNT, CDR2 YENEEA. V lost 5 bases and J lost 3; bases outside the gene matches: 10. CDR3 length equals 15 residues. The CDR3 DNA is TGTGCCAGCAGCCAACCTGGGGAGGGCGACTACGAGCAGTACTTC. This sequence encodes CASSQPGEGDYEQYF.

J is TRBJ2-5 and V is TRBV4-3; 9 positions match TRBD2. V lost 0 bases to trimming and J lost 5 bases; unmatched junction nucleotides: 7. CDR3 length: 16 residues. The germline V gene has CDR1 LGHNA and CDR2 YSLEER. The CDR3 here is CASSQDPGLAGETQYF. CDR3 DNA sequence: TGCGCCAGCAGCCAAGATCCGGGACTAGCTGGGGAGACCCAGTACTTC.

The V call is TRBV3-1 (or the pseudogene TRBV3-2), the J call TRBJ1-4, with D unresolved. V dropped 0 bases and J dropped 11 bases, with 7 bases sitting between them. The CDR3 consists of 12 residues. Germline V lookup: CDR1 LGHDT, CDR2 YNNKEL (reference sequence). CDR3 sequence (DNA): TGTGCCAGCAGCCAAGAACCCCACAAACTGTTTTTT. Translating gives CASSQEPHKLFF.

The chain is built from TRBV5-1 and TRBJ1-1, with D tentatively TRBD1 (5 bases). V shed 5 bases and J shed 4 bases, with 15 bases lying between them. The CDR3 extends over 14 amino acids. Germline-derived CDR1 and CDR2 are SGHRS and YFSETQ. CDR3 bases: TGCGCCAGCAGGCCCGATTGGGGGAGCACTGAAGCTTTCTTT. Encoded protein: CASRPDWGSTEAFF.

The V and J genes are TRBV6-5 and TRBJ1-6; no firm D call. Trimming pared 0 bases from V and 10 bases from J, leaving 13 bases between. In germline, CDR1 is MNHEY, CDR2 SVGAGI. The CDR3 spans 15 residues. CDR3 DNA: TGTGCCAGCAGTTACTCTGGCGACCTGGGGTCACCCCTCCACTTT. Translated: CASSYSGDLGSPLHF.

J is TRBJ1-5 and V is TRBV27; no firm D call. Germline CDR1 and CDR2: MNHEY and SMNVEV (reference sequence). The length of the CDR3 is 12 residues. Trimming cost V 8 bases and J 1 base, with 6 bases left between them. Here the CDR3 reads CASGLSNQPQHF. CDR3 DNA sequence: TGTGCCAGCGGGTTGAGCAATCAGCCCCAGCATTTT.

V gene TRBV6-2 or TRBV6-3 combines with J gene TRBJ1-2; D gene unclear. V was shortened by 3 bases and J by 6 bases, with 11 bases between the two germline ends. The length of the CDR3 is 13 residues. CDR1 and CDR2 from the germline V gene are MNHEY and SVGEGT. The CDR3 is CASSYWGEDGYTF. The CDR3 bases are TGTGCCAGCAGTTATTGGGGTGAGGATGGCTACACCTTC.